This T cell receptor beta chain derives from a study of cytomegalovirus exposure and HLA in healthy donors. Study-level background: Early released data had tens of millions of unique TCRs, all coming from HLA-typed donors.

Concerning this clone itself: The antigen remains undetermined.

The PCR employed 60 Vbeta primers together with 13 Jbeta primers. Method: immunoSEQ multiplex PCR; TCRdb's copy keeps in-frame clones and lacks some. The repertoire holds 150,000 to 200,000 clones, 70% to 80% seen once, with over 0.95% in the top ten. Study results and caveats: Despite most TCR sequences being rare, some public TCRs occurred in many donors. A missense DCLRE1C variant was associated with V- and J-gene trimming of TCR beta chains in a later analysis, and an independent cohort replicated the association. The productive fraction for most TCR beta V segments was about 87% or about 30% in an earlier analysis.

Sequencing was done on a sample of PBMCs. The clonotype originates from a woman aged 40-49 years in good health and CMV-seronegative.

The CDR3 DNA is TGTGCCTGGAGTGTACAGTACAATGAGCAGTTCTTC. Translating gives CAWSVQYNEQFF. V is TRBV30 and J is TRBJ2-1; D uncertain. The CDR3 covers 12 residues. Deletions cut 0 bases from V and 4 bases from J, with 4 bases between. Germline V lookup: CDR1 GTSNPN, CDR2 SVGIG (reference sequence).